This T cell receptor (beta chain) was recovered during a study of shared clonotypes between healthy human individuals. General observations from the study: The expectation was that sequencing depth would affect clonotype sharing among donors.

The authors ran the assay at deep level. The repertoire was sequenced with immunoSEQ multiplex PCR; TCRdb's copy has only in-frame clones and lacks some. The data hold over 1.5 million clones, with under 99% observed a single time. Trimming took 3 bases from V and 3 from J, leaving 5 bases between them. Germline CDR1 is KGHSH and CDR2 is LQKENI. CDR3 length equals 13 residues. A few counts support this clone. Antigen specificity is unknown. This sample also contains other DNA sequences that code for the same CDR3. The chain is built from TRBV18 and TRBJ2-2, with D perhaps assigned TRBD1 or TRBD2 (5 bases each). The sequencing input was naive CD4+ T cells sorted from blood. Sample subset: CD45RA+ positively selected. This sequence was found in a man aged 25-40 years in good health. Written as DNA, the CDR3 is TGTGCCAGCTCACCGGGGGACACCGGGGAGCTGTTTTTT. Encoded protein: CASSPGDTGELFF.